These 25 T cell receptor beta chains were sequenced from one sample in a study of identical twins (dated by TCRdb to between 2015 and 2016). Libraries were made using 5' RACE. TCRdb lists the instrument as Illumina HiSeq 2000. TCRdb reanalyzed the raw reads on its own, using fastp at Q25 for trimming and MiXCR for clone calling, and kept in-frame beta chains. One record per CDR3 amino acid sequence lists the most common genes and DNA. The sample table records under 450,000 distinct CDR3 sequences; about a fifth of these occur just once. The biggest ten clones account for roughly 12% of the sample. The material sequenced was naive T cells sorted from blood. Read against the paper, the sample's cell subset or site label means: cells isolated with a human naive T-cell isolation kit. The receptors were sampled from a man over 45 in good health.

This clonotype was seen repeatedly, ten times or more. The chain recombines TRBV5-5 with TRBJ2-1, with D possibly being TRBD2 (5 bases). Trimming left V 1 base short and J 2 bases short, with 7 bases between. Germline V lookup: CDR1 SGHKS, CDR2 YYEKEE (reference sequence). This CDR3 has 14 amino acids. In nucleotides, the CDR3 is TGTGCCAGCAGCTTGCGGGATGCCTACAATGAGCAGTTCTTC. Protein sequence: CASSLRDAYNEQFF.

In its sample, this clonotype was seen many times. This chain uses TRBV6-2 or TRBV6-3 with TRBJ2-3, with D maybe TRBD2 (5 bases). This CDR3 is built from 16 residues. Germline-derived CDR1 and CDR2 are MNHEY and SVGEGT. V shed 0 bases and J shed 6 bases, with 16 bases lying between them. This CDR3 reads CASSYSTDSPPDTQYF. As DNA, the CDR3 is TGTGCCAGCAGTTACTCAACGGACTCTCCACCGGATACGCAGTATTTT.

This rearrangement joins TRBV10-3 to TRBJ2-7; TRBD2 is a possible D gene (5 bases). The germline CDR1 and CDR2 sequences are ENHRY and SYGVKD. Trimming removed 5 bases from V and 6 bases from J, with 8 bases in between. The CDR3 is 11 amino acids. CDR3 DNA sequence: TGTGCCATCAGTCGGGATGGCGAGCAGTACTTC. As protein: CAISRDGEQYF.

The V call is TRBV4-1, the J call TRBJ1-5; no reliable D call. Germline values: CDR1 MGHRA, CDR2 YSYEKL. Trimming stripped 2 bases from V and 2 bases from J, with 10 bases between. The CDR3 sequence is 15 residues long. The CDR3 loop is CASSQNAGGNQPQHF. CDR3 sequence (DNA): TGCGCCAGCAGCCAAAATGCGGGTGGCAATCAGCCCCAGCATTTT.

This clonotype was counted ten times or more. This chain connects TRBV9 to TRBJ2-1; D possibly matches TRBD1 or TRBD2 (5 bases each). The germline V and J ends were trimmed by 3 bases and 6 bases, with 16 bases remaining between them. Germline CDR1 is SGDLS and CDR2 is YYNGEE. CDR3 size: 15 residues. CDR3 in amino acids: CASSDTPGRINEQFF. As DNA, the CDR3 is TGTGCCAGCAGCGATACCCCGGGACGGATCAATGAGCAGTTCTTC. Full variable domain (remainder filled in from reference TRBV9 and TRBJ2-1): DSGVTQTPKHLITATGQRVTLRCSPRSGDLSVYWYQQSLDQGLQFLIQYYNGEERAKGNILERFSAQQFPDLHSELNLSSLELGDSALYFCASSDTPGRINEQFFGPGTRLTVL.

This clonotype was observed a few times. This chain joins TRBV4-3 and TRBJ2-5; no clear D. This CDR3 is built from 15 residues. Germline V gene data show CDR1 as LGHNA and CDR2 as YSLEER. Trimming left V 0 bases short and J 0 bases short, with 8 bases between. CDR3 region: CASSQDGVYQETQYF. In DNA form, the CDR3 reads TGCGCCAGCAGCCAAGATGGAGTGTACCAAGAGACCCAGTACTTC.

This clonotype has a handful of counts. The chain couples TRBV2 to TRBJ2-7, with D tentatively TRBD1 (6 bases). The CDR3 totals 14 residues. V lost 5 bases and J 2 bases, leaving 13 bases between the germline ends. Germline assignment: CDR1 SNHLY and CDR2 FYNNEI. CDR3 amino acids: CASSLQGLAYEQYF. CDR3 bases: TGTGCCAGCAGTCTTCAGGGGTTGGCCTACGAGCAGTACTTC.

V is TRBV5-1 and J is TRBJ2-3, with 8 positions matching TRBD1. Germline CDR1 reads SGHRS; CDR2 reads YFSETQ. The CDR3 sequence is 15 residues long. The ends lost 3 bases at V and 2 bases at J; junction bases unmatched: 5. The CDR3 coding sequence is TGCGCCAGCAGCTCCGGGACAGGACACACAGATACGCAGTATTTT. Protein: CASSSGTGHTDTQYF.

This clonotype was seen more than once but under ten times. DNA for the CDR3: TGCGCCAGCAGCCAAGAGGGGGCGCGAAGTGGAAACACCATATATTTT. It encodes CASSQEGARSGNTIYF. The gene calls are TRBV4-1 and TRBJ1-3; D may be TRBD1 (6 bases). Germline CDR1 is MGHRA and CDR2 is YSYEKL. Trimming took off 0 bases at V and 3 bases at J, with 12 bases between the two ends. This CDR3 comprises 16 residues.

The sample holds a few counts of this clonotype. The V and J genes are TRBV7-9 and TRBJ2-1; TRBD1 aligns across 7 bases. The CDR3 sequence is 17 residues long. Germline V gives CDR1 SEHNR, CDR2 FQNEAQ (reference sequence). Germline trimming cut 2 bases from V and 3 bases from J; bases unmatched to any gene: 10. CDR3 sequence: CASSLRDRVLYYNEQFF. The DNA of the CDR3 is TGTGCCAGCAGCTTAAGAGACAGGGTCCTATACTACAATGAGCAGTTCTTC.

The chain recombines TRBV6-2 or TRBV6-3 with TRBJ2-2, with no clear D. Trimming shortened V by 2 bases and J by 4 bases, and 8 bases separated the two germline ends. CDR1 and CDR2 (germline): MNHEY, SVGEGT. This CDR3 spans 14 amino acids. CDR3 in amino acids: CASSYLTVTGELFF. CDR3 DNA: TGTGCCAGCAGTTACCTTACAGTCACCGGGGAGCTGTTTTTT.

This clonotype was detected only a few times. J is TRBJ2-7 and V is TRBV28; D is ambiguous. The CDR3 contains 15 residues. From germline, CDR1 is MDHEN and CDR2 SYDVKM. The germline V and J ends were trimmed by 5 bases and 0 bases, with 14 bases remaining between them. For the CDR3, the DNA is TGTGCCAGCAGTCCTACATTGAGTTCCTCCTACGAGCAGTACTTC. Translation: CASSPTLSSSYEQYF.

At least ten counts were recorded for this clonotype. CDR3 in amino acids: CASSIQDSNQPQHF. The CDR3 nucleotides are TGTGCCAGCAGTATACAGGATAGCAATCAGCCCCAGCATTTT. The chain has TRBV12-3 or TRBV12-4 and TRBJ1-5; D perhaps matches TRBD1 (5 bases). The V end lost 5 bases, the J end lost 0 bases, and 8 bases lay between the germline ends. The CDR3 loop spans 14 amino acids.

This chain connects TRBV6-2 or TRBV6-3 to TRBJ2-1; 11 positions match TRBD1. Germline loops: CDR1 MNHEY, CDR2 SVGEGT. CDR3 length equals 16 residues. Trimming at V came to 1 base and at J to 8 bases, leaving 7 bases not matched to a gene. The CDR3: CASSYFGQGAWDEQFF. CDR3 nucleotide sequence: TGTGCCAGCAGTTACTTCGGACAGGGGGCGTGGGATGAGCAGTTCTTC.

CDR3 nucleotide sequence: TGTGCCAGCAGGGGCTTCGCGGCTAGCGGCACCTCAGATACGCAGTATTTT. Translating gives CASRGFAASGTSDTQYF. This chain connects TRBV6-1 to TRBJ2-3; TRBD2 matches 7 bases. The CDR3 sequence is 17 residues long. Germline values: CDR1 MNHNS, CDR2 SASEGT. With 6 bases clipped from V and 4 bases from J, the junction kept 16 bases outside the gene matches.

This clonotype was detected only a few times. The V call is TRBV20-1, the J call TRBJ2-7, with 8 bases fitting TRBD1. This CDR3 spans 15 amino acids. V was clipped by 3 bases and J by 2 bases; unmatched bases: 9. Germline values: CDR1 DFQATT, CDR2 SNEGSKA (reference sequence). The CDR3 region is CSARNPGQVTYEQYF. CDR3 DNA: TGCAGTGCTAGGAATCCGGGACAGGTGACCTACGAGCAGTACTTC.

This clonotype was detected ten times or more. CDR3 protein: CSANRGRIYEQYF. The CDR3 DNA reads TGCAGTGCTAACAGGGGTCGGATCTACGAGCAGTACTTC. This chain connects TRBV20-1 to TRBJ2-7; 7 positions agree with TRBD1. Germline CDR1 is DFQATT and CDR2 is SNEGSKA (reference sequence). The V segment lost 4 bases and the J segment 3 bases; nucleotides outside the gene matches: 6. The CDR3 sequence is 13 residues long.

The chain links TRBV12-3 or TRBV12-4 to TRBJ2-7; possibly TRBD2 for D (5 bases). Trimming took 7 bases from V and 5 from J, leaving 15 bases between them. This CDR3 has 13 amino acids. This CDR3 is CASKFSRLHEQYF. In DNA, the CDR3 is TGTGCCAGCAAGTTTAGTAGACTACACGAGCAGTACTTC.

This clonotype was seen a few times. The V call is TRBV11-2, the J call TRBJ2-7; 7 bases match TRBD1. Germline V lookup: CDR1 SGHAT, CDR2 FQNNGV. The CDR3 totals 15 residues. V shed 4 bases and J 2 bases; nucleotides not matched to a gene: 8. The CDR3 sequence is CASSSITGTAYEQYF. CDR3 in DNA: TGTGCCAGCAGCTCTATCACCGGGACAGCCTACGAGCAGTACTTC. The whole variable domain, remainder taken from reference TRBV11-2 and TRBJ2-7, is EAGVAQSPRYKIIEKRQSVAFWCNPISGHATLYWYQQILGQGPKLLIQFQNNGVVDDSQLPKDRFSAERLKGVDSTLKIQPAKLEDSAVYLCASSSITGTAYEQYFGPGTRLTVT.

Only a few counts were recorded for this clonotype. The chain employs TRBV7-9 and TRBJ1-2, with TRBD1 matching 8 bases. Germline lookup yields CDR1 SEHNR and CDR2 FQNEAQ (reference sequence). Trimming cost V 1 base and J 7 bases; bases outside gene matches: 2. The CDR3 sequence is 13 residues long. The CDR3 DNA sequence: TGTGCCAGCAGCTTAGGGGACAGGTTTGGCTACACCTTC. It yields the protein CASSLGDRFGYTF.

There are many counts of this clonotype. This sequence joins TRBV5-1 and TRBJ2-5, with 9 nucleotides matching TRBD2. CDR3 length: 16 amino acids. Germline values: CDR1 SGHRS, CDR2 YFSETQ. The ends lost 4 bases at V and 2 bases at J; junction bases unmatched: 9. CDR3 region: CASSPSGGPIQETQYF. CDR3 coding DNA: TGCGCCAGCAGCCCCAGCGGGGGGCCGATTCAAGAGACCCAGTACTTC.

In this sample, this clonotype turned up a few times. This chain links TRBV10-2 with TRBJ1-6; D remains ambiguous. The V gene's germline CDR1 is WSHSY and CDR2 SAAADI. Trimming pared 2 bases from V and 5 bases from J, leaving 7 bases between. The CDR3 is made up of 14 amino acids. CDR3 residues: CASSEALDNSPLHF. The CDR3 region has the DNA TGCGCCAGCAGTGAGGCGCTGGATAATTCACCCCTCCACTTT.

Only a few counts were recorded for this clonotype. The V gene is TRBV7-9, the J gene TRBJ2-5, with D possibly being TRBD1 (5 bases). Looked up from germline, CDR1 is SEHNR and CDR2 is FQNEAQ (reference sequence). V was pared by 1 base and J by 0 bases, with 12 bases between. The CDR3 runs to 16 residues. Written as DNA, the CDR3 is TGTGCCAGCAGCTTAGTGGGGCTGCCCTACCAAGAGACCCAGTACTTC. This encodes CASSLVGLPYQETQYF.

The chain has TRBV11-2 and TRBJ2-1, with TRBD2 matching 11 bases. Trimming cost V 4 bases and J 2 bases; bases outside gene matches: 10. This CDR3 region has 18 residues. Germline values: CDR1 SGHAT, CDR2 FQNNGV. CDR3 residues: CASSSVGLAAKTYNEQFF. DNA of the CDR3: TGTGCCAGCAGCTCAGTGGGACTAGCGGCAAAGACCTACAATGAGCAGTTCTTC.

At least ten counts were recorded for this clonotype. The CDR3 region has the DNA TGTGCCAGCAGCTTACTTTACGATAGGGACATTCAGTACTTC. Translating gives CASSLLYDRDIQYF. The chain joins TRBV5-6 to TRBJ2-4, with unresolved D. The CDR3 consists of 14 residues. Trimming took off 2 bases at V and 8 bases at J, with 14 bases between the two ends. The germline gives CDR1 SGHDT, CDR2 YYEEEE.